This TCR beta chain was retrieved from a study of shared clonotypes between healthy human individuals. The V gene end was trimmed by 8 bases and the J gene end by 3 bases; junction bases not matched to a gene: 6. This CDR3 is 14 amino acids long. In germline, CDR1 is MNHEY, CDR2 SMNVEV (reference sequence). From CD4+ cells came CD45RA+ naive and CD45RA-negative memory subsets. Researchers divided each subset's genomic DNA evenly across several immunoSEQ plates. TCRdb's copy holds only in-frame clones and misses some; the assay was immunoSEQ multiplex PCR. The top ten clones hold 0.36% of a sample with 2 million to 3 million clones, roughly 93% of them seen once. General study results and limits: Naive subsets generally had larger estimated richness than memory subsets.

About this clone itself: The antigen remains undetermined.

Sample: naive CD4+ T cells from PBMCs. Documented subset: CD45RA+ positively selected. The receptor comes from a man aged 18 to 29 in good health. Some clones in this sample may be carry-over from other donors' samples. The chain combines TRBV27 with TRBJ2-7; TRBD1 matches 11 bases. Here the CDR3 DNA reads TGTGCCAGCCTGGGGACAGGGGGGGTCTACGAGCAGTACTTC. Protein sequence: CASLGTGGVYEQYF.